The source of this T cell receptor (beta chain) is a study of blood T cell repertoires in COVID-19. This clone was observed a handful of times. Germline CDR1 reads LGHDT; CDR2 reads YNNKEL (reference sequence). The CDR3 length is 14 residues. With 2 bases removed from V and 3 bases from J, the gap between germline ends came to 9 bases. Produced via immunoSEQ multiplex PCR; TCRdb's table is partial and in-frame only. The data contain 200,000 to 250,000 clones, 85% to 90% of them seen just once; the ten biggest clones take up around 10%. The Seattle patients, enrolled during active infection, were followed longitudinally.

This TCR derives from a man in his fifties or sixties with COVID-19, enrolled during active disease. The rearrangement joins TRBV3-1 (or the pseudogene TRBV3-2) to TRBJ2-3; D call uncertain. The specimen was peripheral blood. DNA for the CDR3: TGTGCCAGCAGCCAATACGACTCGACAGATACGCAGTATTTT. This encodes CASSQYDSTDTQYF.